The entry below gives a single T cell receptor (beta chain) sequence along with its context. These data originate in a study of blood T cell repertoires in COVID-19. Study-wide context: Material from acute and convalescent COVID-19 was sourced from the United States, Italy and Spain. PBMCs, B-cell-depleted T cells, or T cells provided the cDNA or gDNA that made up the material.

Germline CDR1 and CDR2: SGHRS and YFSETQ. This CDR3 contains 15 residues. Trimming shortened V by 2 bases and J by 2 bases, and 12 bases separated the two germline ends. Which cohort a participant joined came from the clinical history participants gave. Original analysis: Reference gene primers were amplified, and this amplification served to estimate nucleated cell counts. Clones were sequenced by immunoSEQ multiplex PCR, and TCRdb holds only the in-frame ones, with some missing. For V, J and clone size, that table is used; D and trimming come from the DNA. Here the sample spans about 250,000 clones, 85% to 90% being singletons.

The clonotype comes from a woman in her 30s with acute COVID-19. V gene TRBV5-1 combines with J gene TRBJ2-3; weak D call: TRBD1 (5 bases). Source material: PBMCs or T cells enriched from blood (not recorded which). The CDR3 region is CASSLARVSTDTQYF. Here the CDR3 DNA reads TGCGCCAGCAGCTTAGCCAGGGTTTCCACAGATACGCAGTATTTT.